The 27 T cell receptor beta chains below were found in one sample sequenced in a study of Ad26.COV2.S vaccination and SARS-CoV-2 variants. The treatment denotes: over 15 received Ad26.COV2.S at low or high dose, single or two shots; roughly five received placebo; per-sample allocation not given. Samples analyzed were those drawn on day 63 after the first vaccine or placebo injection. Using immunoSEQ multiplex PCR, the repertoire was profiled, and TCRdb retains in-frame clones only, with some absent. This sample yields fewer than 300,000 clones, of which over 75% are seen a single time; about 3.5% belongs to the top ten. The material was peripheral blood, obtained in a trial of Ad26.COV2.S vaccine versus placebo. Receptor source: a person aged 18 to 65 who received the Ad26.COV2.S COVID-19 vaccine or a placebo.

Worth noting for this clone: The same CDR3 also results from other DNA sequences found in this sample. The chain uses TRBV30 and TRBJ1-6, with TRBD1 matching 7 bases. From germline, CDR1 is GTSNPN and CDR2 SVGIG (reference sequence). The CDR3 spans 13 residues. Trimming cost V 6 bases and J 4 bases; bases outside gene matches: 3. The CDR3 DNA sequence: TGTGCCTGCAGGGGGGAATATAATTCACCCCTCCACTTT. Protein sequence: CACRGEYNSPLHF.

The rearrangement uses TRBV12-3 or TRBV12-4 and TRBJ2-1, with D possibly TRBD2 on 6 matching bases. Trimming took 5 bases from V and 9 from J, leaving 14 bases between them. The CDR3 totals 13 residues. The CDR3 spells CASSGTLASEQFF. CDR3 bases: TGTGCCAGCAGTGGCACTCTAGCGTCTGAGCAGTTCTTC.

The J gene is TRBJ2-2, the V gene TRBV7-9; tentative D call: TRBD2 (5 bases). This CDR3 has 15 amino acids. V lost 5 bases, J lost 5 bases, and 15 bases lay in between. CDR1 and CDR2 (germline): SEHNR, FQNEAQ (reference sequence). The CDR3 region has the DNA TGTGCCAGCAGCCCCCGGGCTTCGGGGACCGGGGAGCTGTTTTTT. Protein: CASSPRASGTGELFF.

This clone was detected once. V usage is TRBV4-2 and J usage is TRBJ1-4; TRBD1 matches at 7 bases. Germline V CDR1 and CDR2: LGHNA, YNFKEQ. The CDR3 totals 17 residues. V trimming: 7 bases; J trimming: 8 bases; junction bases outside the gene matches: 19. The CDR3 protein is CASTGKGGPGGREKLFF. The CDR3 DNA reads TGTGCCAGCACCGGCAAGGGAGGTCCAGGGGGAAGAGAAAAACTGTTTTTT.

The chain links TRBV1 to TRBJ2-1; the table assigns TRBD2, which was not confirmed against the DNA. TRBV1 is an annotated pseudogene. There are 17 residues in the CDR3. The CDR3, as DNA: TGCACCAGCAGCCCCGAAGGGACTAGCGGGAGATCGGATGAGCAGTTCTTC. Protein product: CTSSPEGTSGRSDEQFF.

The chain links TRBV10-3 to TRBJ1-1, with 7 bases matching TRBD1. The V gene's germline CDR1 is ENHRY and CDR2 SYGVKD. With 9 bases clipped from V and 3 bases from J, the junction kept 7 bases outside the gene matches. This CDR3 contains 13 residues. In DNA form, the CDR3 reads TGTGCCATTAACAGGGGAGGGGACACTGAAGCTTTCTTT. Its translation: CAINRGGDTEAFF.

V usage is TRBV5-6 and J usage is TRBJ1-5, with D hard to call. Germline assignment: CDR1 SGHDT and CDR2 YYEEEE. Deletions cut 1 base from V and 4 bases from J, with 3 bases between. The CDR3 runs to 12 residues. The CDR3 sequence is CASSLSNQPQHF. CDR3 bases: TGTGCCAGCAGCTTGTCAAATCAGCCCCAGCATTTT.

This clone was counted once. The rearrangement joins TRBV11-3 to TRBJ2-7, with 7 bases lining up with TRBD2. CDR1 SGHNT and CDR2 YENEEA come from the germline V gene. V was clipped by 8 bases and J by 0 bases; unmatched bases: 7. The CDR3 consists of 14 residues. CDR3 sequence (DNA): TGTGCCAGCTCGGAGCGGGGAAACTCCTACGAGCAGTACTTC. Its protein is CASSERGNSYEQYF. The full variable domain, with the rest looked up from reference TRBV11-3 and TRBJ2-7, is EAGVVQSPRYKIIEKKQPVAFWCNPISGHNTLYWYLQNLGQGPELLIRYENEEAVDDSQLPKDRFSAERLKGVDSTLKIQPAELGDSAVYLCASSERGNSYEQYFGPGTRLTVT.

The chain links TRBV5-1 to TRBJ2-7, with 7 positions matching TRBD1. The J segment lost 1 base and the V segment lost 1 base, leaving 5 bases of the junction unmatched. This CDR3 spans 15 amino acids. The germline CDR1 and CDR2 sequences are SGHRS and YFSETQ. The CDR3 bases are TGCGCCAGCAGCTTGCTACAGGGGCCTTCCTACGAGCAGTACTTC. Translating gives CASSLLQGPSYEQYF.

The chain combines TRBV30 with TRBJ2-4, with D perhaps TRBD2 (6 bases). Germline CDR1 GTSNPN, CDR2 SVGIG (reference sequence). The CDR3 has 16 amino acids. With 0 bases removed from V and 0 bases from J, the gap between germline ends came to 12 bases. CDR3 region: CAWSVGSGLAKNIQYF. CDR3 coding DNA: TGTGCCTGGAGTGTAGGTAGCGGTTTAGCCAAAAACATTCAGTACTTC.

This rearrangement joins TRBV4-1 to TRBJ2-5; 7 bases align to TRBD1. This CDR3 is 14 amino acids long. Losses at the gene ends were 5 bases for V and 2 bases for J; bases not matched to a gene: 5. From germline, CDR1 is MGHRA and CDR2 YSYEKL. CDR3 loop: CASSDYRGQETQYF. As DNA, the CDR3 is TGCGCCAGCAGCGACTACAGGGGTCAAGAGACCCAGTACTTC.

For the CDR3, the DNA is TGTGCCAGCAGCTTGCGGCTAGCGGCTCCGAGCTCCTACGAGCAGTACTTC. Translation: CASSLRLAAPSSYEQYF. This rearrangement joins TRBV5-5 to TRBJ2-7, with 7 bases fitting TRBD2. The CDR3 is 17 amino acids. V shed 1 base, J shed 0 bases, and the junction held 10 bases outside the gene matches. Germline V gives CDR1 SGHKS, CDR2 YYEKEE (reference sequence).

The chain employs TRBV30 and TRBJ1-1, with D maybe TRBD1 (6 bases). From germline, CDR1 is GTSNPN and CDR2 SVGIG (reference sequence). Trimming took 3 bases from V and 3 from J, leaving 17 bases between them. The CDR3 is 15 residues long. CDR3 nucleotides: TGTGCCTGGAGACTGTGGGGGCGAATGGACACTGAAGCTTTCTTT. Amino acid sequence: CAWRLWGRMDTEAFF.

V gene TRBV7-2 combines with J gene TRBJ2-3; D not certain. Germline-derived CDR1 and CDR2 are SGHTA and FQGNSA. V lost 5 bases to trimming and J lost 2 bases, with 2 bases between them. The CDR3 contains 11 residues. CDR3 region: CASSPTDTQYF. The CDR3 DNA reads TGTGCCAGCAGCCCCACAGATACGCAGTATTTT. The full variable domain, completed using reference TRBV7-2 and TRBJ2-3, is GAGVSQSPSNKVTEKGKDVELRCDPISGHTALYWYRQSLGQGLEFLIYFQGNSAPDKSGLPSDRFSAERTGGSVSTLTIQRTQQEDSAVYLCASSPTDTQYFGPGTRLTVL.

This clone was seen just once. V gene TRBV5-1 combines with J gene TRBJ2-3; TRBD2 aligns across 8 bases. This CDR3 has 17 amino acids. From germline, CDR1 is SGHRS and CDR2 YFSETQ. With V trimmed by 0 bases and J by 3 bases, 9 bases remained unmatched. The CDR3 sequence: CASSLVTSGSRTDTQYF. For the CDR3, the DNA is TGCGCCAGCAGCTTGGTCACCAGCGGGAGTAGGACAGATACGCAGTATTTT.

The chain has TRBV9 and TRBJ1-1; the D is unclear. V was pared by 3 bases and J by 5 bases, with 14 bases between. This CDR3 contains 14 residues. The germline CDR1 and CDR2 sequences are SGDLS and YYNGEE. This CDR3 reads CASSGTDALTEAFF. CDR3 nucleotide sequence: TGTGCCAGCAGCGGGACGGACGCCCTGACTGAAGCTTTCTTT. Full variable domain (remainder filled in from reference TRBV9 and TRBJ1-1): DSGVTQTPKHLITATGQRVTLRCSPRSGDLSVYWYQQSLDQGLQFLIQYYNGEERAKGNILERFSAQQFPDLHSELNLSSLELGDSALYFCASSGTDALTEAFFGQGTRLTVV.

This sequence joins TRBV30 and TRBJ1-2; 7 nucleotides line up with TRBD1. Per germline, CDR1 GTSNPN and CDR2 SVGIG (reference sequence). This CDR3 comprises 13 residues. Trimming cost V 5 bases and J 8 bases; bases outside gene matches: 11. The CDR3 coding sequence is TGTGCCTGGGCTCAGACAGGGATAGGGGGCTACACCTTC. It codes for CAWAQTGIGGYTF.

On this clone itself: Relative to the germline gene, one junction end is altered; a read error may explain this. J is TRBJ2-2 and V is TRBV7-7; 9 nucleotides line up with TRBD1. This CDR3 region has 18 residues. CDR1 SSHAT and CDR2 FNYEAQ come from the germline V gene (reference sequence). This CDR3 is CASSFGTGIGVSPGELFF. CDR3 nucleotides: TGTGCTAGCAGCTTTGGGACAGGGATAGGGGTAAGCCCCGGGGAGCTGTTTTTT.

The rearrangement uses TRBV19 and TRBJ1-4; D might be TRBD1 (5 bases). Germline values: CDR1 LNHDA, CDR2 SQIVND (reference sequence). The CDR3 totals 15 residues. Trimming removed 3 bases at V and 1 base at J, with 9 bases between. The CDR3 nucleotides read TGTGCCAGTAGTATCCTGGGGGGAACTAATGAAAAACTGTTTTTT. It encodes CASSILGGTNEKLFF. The variable domain in full, with the rest retrieved from reference TRBV19 and TRBJ1-4, is DGGITQSPKYLFRKEGQNVTLSCEQNLNHDAMYWYRQDPGQGLRLIYYSQIVNDFQKGDIAEGYSVSREKKESFPLTVTSAQKNPTAFYLCASSILGGTNEKLFFGSGTQLSVL.

The gene calls are TRBV6-2 or TRBV6-3 and TRBJ2-7; 8 positions match TRBD1. From germline, CDR1 is MNHEY and CDR2 SVGEGT. There are 16 residues in the CDR3. The V segment lost 2 bases and the J segment 2 bases; nucleotides outside the gene matches: 8. The CDR3: CASSYHRTGGPYEQYF. The DNA of the CDR3 is TGTGCCAGCAGTTACCACCGAACAGGGGGTCCCTACGAGCAGTACTTC.

The V call is TRBV14, the J call TRBJ1-2; the D gene is possibly TRBD1 (6 bases). The CDR3 extends over 14 amino acids. Germline loops: CDR1 SGHDN, CDR2 FVKESK. Deletions cut 1 base from V and 3 bases from J, with 9 bases between. The CDR3 sequence: CASSQGGAHYGYTF. CDR3 bases: TGTGCCAGCAGCCAAGGGGGGGCCCACTATGGCTACACCTTC.

This sequence joins TRBV27 and TRBJ2-1, with TRBD2 as a possible D gene (6 bases). The CDR3 has 19 amino acids. Deletions cut 5 bases from V and 9 bases from J, with 32 bases between. Germline-derived CDR1 and CDR2 are MNHEY and SMNVEV (reference sequence). In DNA, the CDR3 is TGTGCCAGCAGTCCCAATCCGGGATCCCGCCGCGGGGTGGGTAGTGAGCAGTTCTTC. It specifies CASSPNPGSRRGVGSEQFF.

The rearrangement links TRBV2 to TRBJ2-1, with 8 bases lining up with TRBD1. The CDR3 runs to 14 residues. V lost 9 bases and J lost 8; bases outside the gene matches: 12. Germline values: CDR1 SNHLY, CDR2 FYNNEI. The CDR3 is CASSDPQGADEQFF. The CDR3 region has the DNA TGTGCCAGTTCGGATCCCCAGGGGGCAGATGAGCAGTTCTTC. Variable domain in full (rest from reference TRBV2 and TRBJ2-1): EPEVTQTPSHQVTQMGQEVILRCVPISNHLYFYWYRQILGQKVEFLVSFYNNEISEKSEIFDDQFSVERPDGSNFTLKIRSTKLEDSAMYFCASSDPQGADEQFFGPGTRLTVL.

J is TRBJ1-5 and V is TRBV18; D unclear. The V end was cut by 0 bases, the J end by 2 bases, with 8 bases between. Per germline, CDR1 KGHSH and CDR2 LQKENI. CDR3 length: 15 residues. The CDR3 coding sequence is TGTGCCAGCTCACCACCGGGAACGGGCAATCAGCCCCAGCATTTT. Its protein is CASSPPGTGNQPQHF.

V usage is TRBV7-9 and J usage is TRBJ2-7, with a tentative D call TRBD2 (6 bases). The germline V gene has CDR1 SEHNR and CDR2 FQNEAQ (reference sequence). The CDR3 consists of 16 residues. The V end lost 0 bases, the J end lost 0 bases, and 12 bases lay between the germline ends. CDR3 sequence reads: CASSLAFGGSSYEQYF. Written as DNA, the CDR3 is TGTGCCAGCAGCTTAGCATTCGGGGGTTCCTCCTACGAGCAGTACTTC.

In the case of this clone: Compared with germline, one end of the junction differs, possibly owing to a read error. This sequence joins TRBV7-2 and TRBJ2-7, with 10 bases lining up with TRBD1. Germline V gene data show CDR1 as SGHTA and CDR2 as FQGNSA. CDR3 length: 15 amino acids. The CDR3 spells CASGFDRGLFYEQYF. CDR3 nucleotides: TGTGCCAGCGGCTTCGACAGGGGGCTTTTCTACGAGCAGTACTTC. Filled out from reference TRBV7-2 and TRBJ2-7, the complete variable domain reads GAGVSQSPSNKVTEKGKDVELRCDPISGHTALYWYRQSLGQGLEFLIYFQGNSAPDKSGLPSDRFSAERTGGSVSTLTIQRTQQEDSAVYLCASGFDRGLFYEQYFGPGTRLTVT.

The rearrangement joins TRBV3-1 (or the pseudogene TRBV3-2) to TRBJ1-1; D is ambiguous. Looked up from germline, CDR1 is LGHDT and CDR2 is YNNKEL (reference sequence). CDR3 length equals 12 residues. The V end was cut by 2 bases, the J end by 4 bases, with 5 bases between. CDR3 amino acids: CASSQPGTEAFF. CDR3 nucleotide sequence: TGTGCCAGCAGCCAACCGGGCACTGAAGCTTTCTTT.